This TCR beta chain was retrieved from a study of metastatic and nonmetastatic thyroid tumors. Study summary: For malignant and benign thyroid patients, tumor or nodule tissue and blood were the sources whose repertoires were compared.

There are 14 residues in the CDR3. V gave up 5 bases and J gave up 2 bases; unmatched junction bases: 3. CDR1 MGHRA and CDR2 YSYEKL come from the germline V gene. Treatment of any kind had been given to no patient before thyroid surgery. Original methodology: The study took CDR3 differences across clinicopathological groups and made a distant-metastasis classifier for papillary thyroid cancer from them. TCRdb re-clonotyped the PCR reads through MiXCR. TCRdb's processing, not the authors' own work, is the source of the V and J calls. The table lists 60,000 to 85,000 clones, roughly a sixth of them singletons. General observations from the study: Relative to benign nodules, malignant thyroid tumors were reportedly characterized by significantly elevated TCR beta diversity in blood and tumor.

On this clone: Its antigen is still unknown.

This TCR derives from a female donor with papillary thyroid cancer or a benign thyroid nodule (not recorded which). Some clones in this sample may be carry-over from other donors' samples. This chain links TRBV4-1 with TRBJ2-7; 10 bases fit TRBD2. The sequenced material came from blood. The CDR3 region is CASSKREGPYEQYF. The CDR3 DNA is TGCGCCAGCAGCAAGCGGGAGGGCCCCTACGAGCAGTACTTC.